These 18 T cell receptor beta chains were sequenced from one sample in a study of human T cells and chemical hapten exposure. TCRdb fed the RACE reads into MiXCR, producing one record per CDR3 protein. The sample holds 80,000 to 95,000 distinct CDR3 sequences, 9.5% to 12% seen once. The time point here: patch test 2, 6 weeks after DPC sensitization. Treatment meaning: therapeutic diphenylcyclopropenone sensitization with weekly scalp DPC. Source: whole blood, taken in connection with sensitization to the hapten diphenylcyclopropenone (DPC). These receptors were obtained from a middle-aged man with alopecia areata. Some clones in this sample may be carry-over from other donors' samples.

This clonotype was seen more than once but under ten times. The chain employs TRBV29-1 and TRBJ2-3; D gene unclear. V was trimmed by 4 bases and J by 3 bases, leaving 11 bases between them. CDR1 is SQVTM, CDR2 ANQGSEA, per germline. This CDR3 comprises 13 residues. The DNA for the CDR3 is TGCAGCGTTGGAGTAGCAAGTACAGATACGCAGTATTTT. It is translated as CSVGVASTDTQYF.

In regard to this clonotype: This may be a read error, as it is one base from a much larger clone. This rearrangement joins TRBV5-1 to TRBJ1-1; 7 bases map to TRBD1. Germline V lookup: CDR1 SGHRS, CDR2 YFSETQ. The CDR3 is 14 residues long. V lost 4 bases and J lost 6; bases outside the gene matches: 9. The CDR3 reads CASSVQGQGAEAFF. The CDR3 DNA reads TGCGCCAGCAGCGTACAGGGGCAGGGGGCTGAAGCTTTCTTT.

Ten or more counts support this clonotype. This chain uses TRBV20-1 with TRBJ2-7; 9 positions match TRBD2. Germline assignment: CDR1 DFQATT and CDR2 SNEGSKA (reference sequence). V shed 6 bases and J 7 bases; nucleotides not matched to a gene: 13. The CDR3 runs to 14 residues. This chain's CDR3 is CSAVGGLAGWEQYF. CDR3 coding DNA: TGCAGTGCCGTGGGGGGCCTAGCGGGATGGGAGCAGTACTTC.

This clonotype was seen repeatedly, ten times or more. The CDR3 DNA reads TGTGCCAGCAGCCCCGGGGGGTTTGACAATCAGCCCCAGCATTTT. It yields the protein CASSPGGFDNQPQHF. V and J are TRBV11-3 and TRBJ1-5; perhaps TRBD1 as D (5 bases). Trimming pared 5 bases from V and 3 bases from J, leaving 14 bases between. The germline V gene has CDR1 SGHNT and CDR2 YENEEA. The CDR3 totals 15 residues.

The CDR3 spells CASRSSTDTQYF. The CDR3 DNA reads TGTGCCAGTAGGTCTAGCACAGATACGCAGTATTTT. The V gene is TRBV19, the J gene TRBJ2-3; D gene unclear. Trimming removed 6 bases at V and 0 bases at J, with 4 bases between. Germline values: CDR1 LNHDA, CDR2 SQIVND (reference sequence). The length of the CDR3 is 12 residues.

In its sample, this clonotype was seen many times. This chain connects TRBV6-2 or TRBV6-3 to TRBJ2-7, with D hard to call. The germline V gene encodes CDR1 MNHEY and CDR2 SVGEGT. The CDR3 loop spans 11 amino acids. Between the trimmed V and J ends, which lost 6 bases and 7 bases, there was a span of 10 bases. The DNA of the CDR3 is TGTGCCAGCAGACGTTCCGGGGAGCAGTACTTC. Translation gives CASRRSGEQYF.

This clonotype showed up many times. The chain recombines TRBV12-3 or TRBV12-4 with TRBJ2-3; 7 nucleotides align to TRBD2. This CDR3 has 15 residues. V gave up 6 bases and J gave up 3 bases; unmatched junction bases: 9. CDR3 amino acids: CASRATGTTTDTQYF. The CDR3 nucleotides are TGTGCCAGCAGGGCGACCGGGACTACAACAGATACGCAGTATTTT.

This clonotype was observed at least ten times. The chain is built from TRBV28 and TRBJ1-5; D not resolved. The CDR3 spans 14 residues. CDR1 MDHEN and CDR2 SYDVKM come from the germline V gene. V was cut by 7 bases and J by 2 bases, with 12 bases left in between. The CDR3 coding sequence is TGTGCCAGCATCGACCCCGGGGGCAATCAGCCCCAGCATTTT. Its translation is CASIDPGGNQPQHF.

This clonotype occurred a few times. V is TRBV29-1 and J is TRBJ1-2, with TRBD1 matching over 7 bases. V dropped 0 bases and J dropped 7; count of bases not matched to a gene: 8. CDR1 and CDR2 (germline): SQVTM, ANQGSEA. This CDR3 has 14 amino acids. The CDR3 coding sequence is TGCAGCGTTGAAGATAGGAAGCAGGGGGGTGGCTACACCTTC. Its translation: CSVEDRKQGGGYTF.

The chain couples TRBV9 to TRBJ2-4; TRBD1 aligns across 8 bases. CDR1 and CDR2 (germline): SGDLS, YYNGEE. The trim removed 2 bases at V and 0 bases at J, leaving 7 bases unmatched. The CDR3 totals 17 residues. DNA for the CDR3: TGTGCCAGCAGCGTTTACGGACAGGGAAGAGCCAAAAACATTCAGTACTTC. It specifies CASSVYGQGRAKNIQYF.

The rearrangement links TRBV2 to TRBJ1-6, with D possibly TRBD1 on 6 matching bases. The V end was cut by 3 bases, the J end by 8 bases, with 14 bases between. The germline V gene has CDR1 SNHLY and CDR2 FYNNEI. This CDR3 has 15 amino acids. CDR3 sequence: CASSDTAGAYSPLHF. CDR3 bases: TGTGCCAGCAGTGACACGGCAGGGGCATATTCACCCCTCCACTTT.

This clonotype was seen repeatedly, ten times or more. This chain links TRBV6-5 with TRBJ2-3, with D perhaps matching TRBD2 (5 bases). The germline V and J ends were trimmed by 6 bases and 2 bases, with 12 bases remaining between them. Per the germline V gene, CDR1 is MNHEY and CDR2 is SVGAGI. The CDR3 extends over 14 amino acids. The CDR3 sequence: CASRNAGSTDTQYF. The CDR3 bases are TGTGCCAGCAGAAATGCGGGCTCCACAGATACGCAGTATTTT.

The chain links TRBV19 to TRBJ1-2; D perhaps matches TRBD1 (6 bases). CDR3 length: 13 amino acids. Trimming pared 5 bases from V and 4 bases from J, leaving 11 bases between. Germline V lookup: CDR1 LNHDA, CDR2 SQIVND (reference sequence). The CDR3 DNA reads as TGTGCCAGTAGTGGAGGGGGAGGCTATGGCTACACCTTC. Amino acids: CASSGGGGYGYTF. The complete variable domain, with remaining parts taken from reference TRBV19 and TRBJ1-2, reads DGGITQSPKYLFRKEGQNVTLSCEQNLNHDAMYWYRQDPGQGLRLIYYSQIVNDFQKGDIAEGYSVSREKKESFPLTVTSAQKNPTAFYLCASSGGGGYGYTFGSGTRLTVV.

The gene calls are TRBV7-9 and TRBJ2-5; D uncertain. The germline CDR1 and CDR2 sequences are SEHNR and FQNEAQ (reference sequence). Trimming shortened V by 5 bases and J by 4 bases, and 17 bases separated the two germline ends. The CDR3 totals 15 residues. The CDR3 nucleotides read TGTGCCAGCAGCATCTATGCCCCCAACTCAGAGACCCAGTACTTC. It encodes CASSIYAPNSETQYF.

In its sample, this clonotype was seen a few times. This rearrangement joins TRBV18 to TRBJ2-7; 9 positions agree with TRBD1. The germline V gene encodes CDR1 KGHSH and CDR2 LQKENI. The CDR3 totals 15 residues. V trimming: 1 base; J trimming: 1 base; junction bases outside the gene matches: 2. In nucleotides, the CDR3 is TGTGCCAGCTCACCACGGACAGGGGCATCCTACGAGCAGTACTTC. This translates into CASSPRTGASYEQYF.

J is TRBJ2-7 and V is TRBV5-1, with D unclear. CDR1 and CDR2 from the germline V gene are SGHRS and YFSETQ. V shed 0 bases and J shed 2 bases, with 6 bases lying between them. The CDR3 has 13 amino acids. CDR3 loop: CASSLAGTYEQYF. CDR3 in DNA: TGCGCCAGCAGCTTGGCGGGTACCTACGAGCAGTACTTC.

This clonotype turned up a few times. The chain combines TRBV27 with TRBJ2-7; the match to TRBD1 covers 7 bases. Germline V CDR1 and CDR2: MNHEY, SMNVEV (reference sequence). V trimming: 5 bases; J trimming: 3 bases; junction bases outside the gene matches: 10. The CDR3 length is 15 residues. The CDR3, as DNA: TGTGCCAGCAGTCCCCCGGACAGGATATTCTACGAGCAGTACTTC. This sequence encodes CASSPPDRIFYEQYF.

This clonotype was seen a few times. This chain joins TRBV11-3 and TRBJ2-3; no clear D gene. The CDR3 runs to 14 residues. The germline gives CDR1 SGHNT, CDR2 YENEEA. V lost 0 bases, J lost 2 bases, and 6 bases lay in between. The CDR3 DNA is TGTGCCAGCAGCTTAGATGAGTACACAGATACGCAGTATTTT. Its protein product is CASSLDEYTDTQYF.